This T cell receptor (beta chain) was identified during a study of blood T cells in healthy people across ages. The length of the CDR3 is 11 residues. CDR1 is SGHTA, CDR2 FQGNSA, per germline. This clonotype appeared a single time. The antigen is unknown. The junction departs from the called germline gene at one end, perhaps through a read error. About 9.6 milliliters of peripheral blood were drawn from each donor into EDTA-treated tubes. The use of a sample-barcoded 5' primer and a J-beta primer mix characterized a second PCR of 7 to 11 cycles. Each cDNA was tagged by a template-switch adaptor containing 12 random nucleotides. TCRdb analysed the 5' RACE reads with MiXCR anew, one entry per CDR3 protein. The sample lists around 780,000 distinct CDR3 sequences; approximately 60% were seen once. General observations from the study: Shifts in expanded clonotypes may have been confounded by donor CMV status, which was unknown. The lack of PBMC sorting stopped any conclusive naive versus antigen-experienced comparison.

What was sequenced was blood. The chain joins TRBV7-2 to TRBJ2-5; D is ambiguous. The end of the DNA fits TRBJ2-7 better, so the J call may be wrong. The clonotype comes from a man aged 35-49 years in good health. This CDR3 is CAGSSQYEQYF. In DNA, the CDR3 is TGTGCCGGCAGCTCTCAGTACGAGCAGTACTTC.